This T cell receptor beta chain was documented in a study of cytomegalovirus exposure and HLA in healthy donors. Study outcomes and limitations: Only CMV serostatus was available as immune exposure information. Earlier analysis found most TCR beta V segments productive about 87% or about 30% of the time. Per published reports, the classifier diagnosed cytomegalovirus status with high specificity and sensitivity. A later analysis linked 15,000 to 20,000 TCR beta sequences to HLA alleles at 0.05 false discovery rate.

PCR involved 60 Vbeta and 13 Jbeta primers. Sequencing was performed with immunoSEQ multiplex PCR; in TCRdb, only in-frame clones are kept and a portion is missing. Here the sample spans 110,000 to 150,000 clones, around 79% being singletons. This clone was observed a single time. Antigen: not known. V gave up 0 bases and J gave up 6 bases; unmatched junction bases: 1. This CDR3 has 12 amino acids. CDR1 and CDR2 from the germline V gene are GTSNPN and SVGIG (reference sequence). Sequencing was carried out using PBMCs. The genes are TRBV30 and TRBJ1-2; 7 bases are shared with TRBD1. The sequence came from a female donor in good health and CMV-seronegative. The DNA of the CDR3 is TGTGCCTGGAGTGTACAGGGGAATGGCTACACCTTC. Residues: CAWSVQGNGYTF.